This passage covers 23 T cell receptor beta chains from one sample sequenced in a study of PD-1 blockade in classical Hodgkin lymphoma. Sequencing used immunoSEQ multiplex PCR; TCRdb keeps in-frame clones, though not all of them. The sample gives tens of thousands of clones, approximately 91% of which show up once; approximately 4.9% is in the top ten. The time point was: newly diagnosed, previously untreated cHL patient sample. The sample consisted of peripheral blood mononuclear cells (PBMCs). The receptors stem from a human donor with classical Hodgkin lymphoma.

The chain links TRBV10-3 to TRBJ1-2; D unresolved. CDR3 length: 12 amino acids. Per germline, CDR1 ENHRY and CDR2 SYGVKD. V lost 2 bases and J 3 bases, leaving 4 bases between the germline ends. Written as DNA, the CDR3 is TGTGCCATCAGTGAGGGATACTATGGCTACACCTTC. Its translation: CAISEGYYGYTF.

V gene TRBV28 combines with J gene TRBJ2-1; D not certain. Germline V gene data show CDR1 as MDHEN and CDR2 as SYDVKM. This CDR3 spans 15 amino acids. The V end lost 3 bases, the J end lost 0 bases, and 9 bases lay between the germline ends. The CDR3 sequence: CASSLRESSYNEQFF. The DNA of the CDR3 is TGTGCCAGCAGTTTGCGCGAGAGCTCCTACAATGAGCAGTTCTTC.

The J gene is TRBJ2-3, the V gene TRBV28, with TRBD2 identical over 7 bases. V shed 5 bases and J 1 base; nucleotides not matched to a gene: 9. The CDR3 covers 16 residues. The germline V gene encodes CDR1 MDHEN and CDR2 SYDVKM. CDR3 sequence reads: CASSPFGSGRTDTQYF. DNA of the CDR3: TGTGCCAGCAGTCCCTTCGGTAGCGGGCGCACAGATACGCAGTATTTT.

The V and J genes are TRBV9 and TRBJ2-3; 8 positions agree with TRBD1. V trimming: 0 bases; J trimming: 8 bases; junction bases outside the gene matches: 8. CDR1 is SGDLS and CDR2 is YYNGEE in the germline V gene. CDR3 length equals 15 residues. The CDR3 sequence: CASSVGDRLQATQYF. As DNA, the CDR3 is TGTGCCAGCAGCGTAGGGGACAGGTTACAAGCTACGCAGTATTTT.

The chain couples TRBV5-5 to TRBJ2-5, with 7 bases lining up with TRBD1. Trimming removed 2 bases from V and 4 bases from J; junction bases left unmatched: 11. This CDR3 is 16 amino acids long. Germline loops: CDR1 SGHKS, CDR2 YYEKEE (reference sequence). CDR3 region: CASSLRQGMIGETQYF. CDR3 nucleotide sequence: TGTGCCAGCAGCTTACGACAGGGAATGATCGGAGAGACCCAGTACTTC.

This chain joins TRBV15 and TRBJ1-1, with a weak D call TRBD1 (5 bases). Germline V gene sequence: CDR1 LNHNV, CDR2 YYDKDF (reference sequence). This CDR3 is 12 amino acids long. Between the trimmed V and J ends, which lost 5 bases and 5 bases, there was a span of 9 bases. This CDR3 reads CATSPGRTEAFF. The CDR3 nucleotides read TGTGCCACCAGCCCAGGGAGGACTGAAGCTTTCTTT. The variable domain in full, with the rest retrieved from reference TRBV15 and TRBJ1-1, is DAMVIQNPRYQVTQFGKPVTLSCSQTLNHNVMYWYQQKSSQAPKLLFHYYDKDFNNEADTPDNFQSRRPNTSFCFLDIRSPGLGDTAMYLCATSPGRTEAFFGQGTRLTVV.

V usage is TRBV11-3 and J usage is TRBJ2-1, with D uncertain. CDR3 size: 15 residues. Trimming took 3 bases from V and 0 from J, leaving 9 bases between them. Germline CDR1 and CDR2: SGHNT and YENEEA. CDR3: CASSLGRASYNEQFF. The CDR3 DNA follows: TGTGCCAGCAGCTTGGGAAGGGCCTCCTACAATGAGCAGTTCTTC.

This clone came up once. The CDR3 reads CSVEDREKLFF. The CDR3 DNA is TGCAGCGTTGAAGATCGAGAAAAACTGTTTTTT. The gene calls are TRBV29-1 and TRBJ1-4; D is undetermined. Germline CDR1 and CDR2: SQVTM and ANQGSEA. CDR3 length equals 11 residues. V lost 0 bases, J lost 8 bases, and 4 bases lay in between.

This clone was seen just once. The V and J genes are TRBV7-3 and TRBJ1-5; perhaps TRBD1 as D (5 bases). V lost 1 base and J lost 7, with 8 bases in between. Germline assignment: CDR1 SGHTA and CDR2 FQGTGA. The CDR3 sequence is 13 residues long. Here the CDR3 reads CASSLIEGQPQHF. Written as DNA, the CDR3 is TGTGCCAGCAGCTTAATCGAGGGGCAGCCCCAGCATTTT.

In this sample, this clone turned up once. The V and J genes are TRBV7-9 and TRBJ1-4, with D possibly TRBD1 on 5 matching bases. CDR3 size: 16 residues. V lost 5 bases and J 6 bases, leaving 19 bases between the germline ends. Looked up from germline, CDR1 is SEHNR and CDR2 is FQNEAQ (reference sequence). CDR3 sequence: CASSPPGLGGDEKLFF. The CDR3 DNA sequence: TGTGCCAGCAGCCCGCCTGGGCTTGGGGGGGATGAAAAACTGTTTTTT.

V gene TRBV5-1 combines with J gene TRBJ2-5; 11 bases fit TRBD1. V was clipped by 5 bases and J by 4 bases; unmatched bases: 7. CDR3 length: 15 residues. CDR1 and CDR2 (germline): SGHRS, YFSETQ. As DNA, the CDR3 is TGCGCCAGCAGGAGGGGGACAGGGGGAGGAGAGACCCAGTACTTC. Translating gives CASRRGTGGGETQYF.

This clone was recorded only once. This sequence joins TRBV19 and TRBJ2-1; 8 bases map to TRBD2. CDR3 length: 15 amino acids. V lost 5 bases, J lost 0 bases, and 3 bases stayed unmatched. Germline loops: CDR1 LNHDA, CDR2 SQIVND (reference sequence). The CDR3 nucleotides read TGTGCCAGTAGTTATAGCGGGATCTCCTACAATGAGCAGTTCTTC. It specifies CASSYSGISYNEQFF.

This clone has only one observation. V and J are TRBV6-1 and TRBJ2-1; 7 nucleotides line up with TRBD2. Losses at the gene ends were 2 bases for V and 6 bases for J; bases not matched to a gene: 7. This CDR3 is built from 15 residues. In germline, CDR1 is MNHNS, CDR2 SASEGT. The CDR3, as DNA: TGTGCCAGCAGTGAACTCGGGGGAGGGAGCAATGAGCAGTTCTTC. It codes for CASSELGGGSNEQFF.

This chain's CDR3 is CASSFLFNSNQPQHF. Written as DNA, the CDR3 is TGTGCCAGCAGTTTTTTATTCAATAGCAATCAGCCCCAGCATTTT. The V call is TRBV28, the J call TRBJ1-5; D is unclear. The germline V and J ends were trimmed by 3 bases and 0 bases, with 9 bases remaining between them. This CDR3 is built from 15 residues. CDR1 MDHEN and CDR2 SYDVKM come from the germline V gene.

The CDR3 region has the DNA TGCGCCAGCAGTTATCAGGGCAGGGTGGTTTCTGAAGCTTTCTTT. Translation: CASSYQGRVVSEAFF. The chain couples TRBV5-1 to TRBJ1-1, with a tentative D call TRBD1 (5 bases). From germline, CDR1 is SGHRS and CDR2 YFSETQ. The CDR3 runs to 15 residues. V lost 5 bases and J 6 bases, leaving 20 bases between the germline ends.

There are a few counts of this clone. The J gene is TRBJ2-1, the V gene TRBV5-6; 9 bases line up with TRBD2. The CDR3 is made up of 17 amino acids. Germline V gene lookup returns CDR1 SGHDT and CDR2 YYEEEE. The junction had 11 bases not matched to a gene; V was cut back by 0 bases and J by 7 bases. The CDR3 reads CASSLVGAGGAGNEQFF. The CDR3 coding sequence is TGTGCCAGCAGCTTGGTCGGCGCGGGAGGGGCGGGTAATGAGCAGTTCTTC.

The CDR3 loop reads CASSLAVRNGLQETQYF. CDR3 DNA sequence: TGTGCCAGCAGCTTGGCCGTAAGGAATGGCCTTCAAGAGACCCAGTACTTC. The chain couples TRBV5-4 to TRBJ2-5, with D hard to call. The V and J ends lost 0 bases and 2 bases respectively, with 17 bases between them. The CDR3 loop spans 17 amino acids. CDR1 is SGHNT and CDR2 is YYREEE in the germline V gene (reference sequence).

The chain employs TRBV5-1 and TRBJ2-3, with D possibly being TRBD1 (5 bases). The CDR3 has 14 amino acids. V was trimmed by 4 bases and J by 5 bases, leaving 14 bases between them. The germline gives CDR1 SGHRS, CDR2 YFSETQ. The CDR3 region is CASSPTAQGDTQYF. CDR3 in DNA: TGCGCCAGCAGCCCGACGGCCCAGGGAGATACGCAGTATTTT.

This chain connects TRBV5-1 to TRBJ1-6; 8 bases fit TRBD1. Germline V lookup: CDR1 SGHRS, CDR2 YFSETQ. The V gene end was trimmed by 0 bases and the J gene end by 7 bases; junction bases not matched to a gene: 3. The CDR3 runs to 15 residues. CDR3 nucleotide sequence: TGCGCCAGCAGCTTGGCCCGGACAGGGAATTCACCCCTCCACTTT. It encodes CASSLARTGNSPLHF.

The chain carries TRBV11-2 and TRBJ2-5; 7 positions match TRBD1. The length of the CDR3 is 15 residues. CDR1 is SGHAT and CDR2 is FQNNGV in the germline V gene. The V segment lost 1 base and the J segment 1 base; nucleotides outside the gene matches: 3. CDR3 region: CASSLAPGGQETQYF. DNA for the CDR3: TGTGCCAGCAGCTTAGCCCCAGGGGGCCAAGAGACCCAGTACTTC. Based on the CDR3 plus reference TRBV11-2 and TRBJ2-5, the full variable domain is EAGVAQSPRYKIIEKRQSVAFWCNPISGHATLYWYQQILGQGPKLLIQFQNNGVVDDSQLPKDRFSAERLKGVDSTLKIQPAKLEDSAVYLCASSLAPGGQETQYFGPGTRLLVL.

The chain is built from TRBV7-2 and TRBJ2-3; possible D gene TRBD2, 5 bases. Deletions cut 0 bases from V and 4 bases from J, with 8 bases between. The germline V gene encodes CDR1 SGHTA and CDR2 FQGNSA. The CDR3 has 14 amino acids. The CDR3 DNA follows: TGTGCCAGCAGCTTAGCGGCTAGCTCAGATACGCAGTATTTT. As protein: CASSLAASSDTQYF.

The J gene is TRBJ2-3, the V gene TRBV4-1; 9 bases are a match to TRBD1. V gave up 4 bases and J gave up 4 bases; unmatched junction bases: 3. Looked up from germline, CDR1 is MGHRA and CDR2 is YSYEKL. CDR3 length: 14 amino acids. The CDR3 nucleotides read TGCGCCAGCAGCCGGGGACAGGGCTCAGATACGCAGTATTTT. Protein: CASSRGQGSDTQYF.

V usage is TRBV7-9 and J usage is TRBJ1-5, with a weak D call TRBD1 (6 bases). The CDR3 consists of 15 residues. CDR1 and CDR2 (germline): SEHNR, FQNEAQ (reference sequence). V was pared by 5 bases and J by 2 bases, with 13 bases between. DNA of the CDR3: TGTGCCAGCAGCCCAAGAGGGGGGGGCAATCAGCCCCAGCATTTT. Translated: CASSPRGGGNQPQHF.